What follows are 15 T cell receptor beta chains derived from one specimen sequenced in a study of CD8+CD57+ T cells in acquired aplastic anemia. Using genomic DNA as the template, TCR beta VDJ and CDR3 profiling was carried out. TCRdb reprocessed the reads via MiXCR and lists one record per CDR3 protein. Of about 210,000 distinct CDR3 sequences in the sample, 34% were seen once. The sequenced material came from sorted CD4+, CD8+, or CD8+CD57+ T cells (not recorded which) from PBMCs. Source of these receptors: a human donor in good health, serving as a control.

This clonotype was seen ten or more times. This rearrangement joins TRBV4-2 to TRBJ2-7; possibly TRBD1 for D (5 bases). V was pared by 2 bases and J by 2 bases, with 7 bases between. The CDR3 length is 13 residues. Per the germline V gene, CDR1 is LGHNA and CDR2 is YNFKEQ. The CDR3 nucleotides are TGTGCCAGCAGCCAACAAGGGGCCTACGAGCAGTACTTC. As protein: CASSQQGAYEQYF.

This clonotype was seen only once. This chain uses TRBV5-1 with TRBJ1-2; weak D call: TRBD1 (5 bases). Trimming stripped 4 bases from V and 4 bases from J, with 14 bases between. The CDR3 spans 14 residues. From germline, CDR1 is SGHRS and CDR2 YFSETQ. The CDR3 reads CASSQGPAIYGYTF. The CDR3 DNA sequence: TGCGCCAGCAGCCAGGGACCGGCGATCTATGGCTACACCTTC.

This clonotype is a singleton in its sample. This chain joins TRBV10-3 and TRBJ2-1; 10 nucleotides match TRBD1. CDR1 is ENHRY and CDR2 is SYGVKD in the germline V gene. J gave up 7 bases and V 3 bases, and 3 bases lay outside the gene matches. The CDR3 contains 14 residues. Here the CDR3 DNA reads TGTGCCATCAGTGAAAGACAGGGGGCAAATGAGCAGTTCTTC. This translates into CAISERQGANEQFF.

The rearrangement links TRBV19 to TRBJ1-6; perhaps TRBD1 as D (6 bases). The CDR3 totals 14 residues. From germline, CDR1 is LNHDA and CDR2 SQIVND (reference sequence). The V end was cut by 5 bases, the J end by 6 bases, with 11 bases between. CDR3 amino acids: CASSSDSPNSPLHF. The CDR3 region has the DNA TGTGCCAGTAGTTCGGACAGCCCTAATTCACCCCTCCACTTT.

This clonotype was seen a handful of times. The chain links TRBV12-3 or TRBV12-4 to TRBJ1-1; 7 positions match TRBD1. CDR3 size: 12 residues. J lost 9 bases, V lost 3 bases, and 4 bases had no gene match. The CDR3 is CASSLGRGKAFF. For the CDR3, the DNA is TGTGCCAGCAGTTTGGGCAGGGGGAAAGCTTTCTTT.

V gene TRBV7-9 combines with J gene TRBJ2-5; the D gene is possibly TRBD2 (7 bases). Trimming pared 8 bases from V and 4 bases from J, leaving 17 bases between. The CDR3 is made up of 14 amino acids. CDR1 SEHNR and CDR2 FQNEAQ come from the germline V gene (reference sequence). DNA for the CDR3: TGTGCCAGCGGTCGGACGGGGGGCGCAGAGACCCAGTACTTC. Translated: CASGRTGGAETQYF.

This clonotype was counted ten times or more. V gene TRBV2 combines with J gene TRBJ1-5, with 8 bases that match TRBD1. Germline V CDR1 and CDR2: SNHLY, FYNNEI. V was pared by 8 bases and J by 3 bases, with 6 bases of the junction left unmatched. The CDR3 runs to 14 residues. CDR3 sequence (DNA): TGTGCCAGCGTTACGACAGGGGCCAATCAGCCCCAGCATTTT. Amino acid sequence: CASVTTGANQPQHF. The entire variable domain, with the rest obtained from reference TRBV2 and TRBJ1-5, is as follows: EPEVTQTPSHQVTQMGQEVILRCVPISNHLYFYWYRQILGQKVEFLVSFYNNEISEKSEIFDDQFSVERPDGSNFTLKIRSTKLEDSAMYFCASVTTGANQPQHFGDGTRLSIL.

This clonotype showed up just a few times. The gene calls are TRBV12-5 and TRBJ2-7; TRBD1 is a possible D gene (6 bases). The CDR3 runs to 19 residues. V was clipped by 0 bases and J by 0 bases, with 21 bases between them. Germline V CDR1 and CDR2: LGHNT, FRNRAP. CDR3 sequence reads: CASGLVRFRGGSSSYEQYF. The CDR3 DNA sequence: TGTGCTAGTGGTTTGGTAAGATTTCGAGGGGGTTCGAGCTCCTACGAGCAGTACTTC.

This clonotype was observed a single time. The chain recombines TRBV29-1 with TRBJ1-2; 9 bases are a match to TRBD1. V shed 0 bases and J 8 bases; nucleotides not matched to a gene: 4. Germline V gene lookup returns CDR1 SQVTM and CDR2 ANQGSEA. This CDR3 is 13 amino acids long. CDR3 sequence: CSVEEQGAQGYTF. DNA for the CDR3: TGCAGCGTTGAAGAACAGGGGGCGCAGGGCTACACCTTC.

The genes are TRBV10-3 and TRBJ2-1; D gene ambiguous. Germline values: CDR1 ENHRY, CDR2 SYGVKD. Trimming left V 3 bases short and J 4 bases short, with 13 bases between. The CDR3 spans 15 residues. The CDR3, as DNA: TGTGCCATCAGTGAACCAGAAGGCTATTACAATGAGCAGTTCTTC. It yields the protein CAISEPEGYYNEQFF.

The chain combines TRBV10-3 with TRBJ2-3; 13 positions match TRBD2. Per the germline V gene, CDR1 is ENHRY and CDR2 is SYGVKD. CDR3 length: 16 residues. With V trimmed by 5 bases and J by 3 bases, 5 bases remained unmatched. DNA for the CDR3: TGTGCCATCAGTCGGACTAGCGGGGGACTGACAGATACGCAGTATTTT. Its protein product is CAISRTSGGLTDTQYF.

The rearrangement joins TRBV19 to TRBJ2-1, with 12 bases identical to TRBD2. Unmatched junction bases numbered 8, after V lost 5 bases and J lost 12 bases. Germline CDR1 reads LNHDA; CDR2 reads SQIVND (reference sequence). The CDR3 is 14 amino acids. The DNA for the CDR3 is TGTGCCAGTAGTCCAGCTAGCGGGAGGGCCTCGCAGTTCTTC. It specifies CASSPASGRASQFF.

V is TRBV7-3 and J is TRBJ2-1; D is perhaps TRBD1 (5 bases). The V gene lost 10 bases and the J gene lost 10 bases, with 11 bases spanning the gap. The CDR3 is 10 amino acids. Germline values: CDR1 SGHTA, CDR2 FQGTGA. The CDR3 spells CATKQVEQFF. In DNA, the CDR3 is TGTGCCACTAAACAGGTCGAGCAGTTCTTC. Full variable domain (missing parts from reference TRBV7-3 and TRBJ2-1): GAGVSQTPSNKVTEKGKYVELRCDPISGHTALYWYRQSLGQGPEFLIYFQGTGAADDSGLPNDRFFAVRPEGSVSTLKIQRTERGDSAVYLCATKQVEQFFGPGTRLTVL.

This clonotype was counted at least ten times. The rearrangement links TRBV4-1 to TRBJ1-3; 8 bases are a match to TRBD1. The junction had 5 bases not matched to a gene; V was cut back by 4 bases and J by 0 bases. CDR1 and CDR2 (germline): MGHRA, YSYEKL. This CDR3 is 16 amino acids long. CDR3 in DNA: TGCGCCAGCAGCCGTCCTGGACAGGGCTCTGGAAACACCATATATTTT. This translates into CASSRPGQGSGNTIYF.

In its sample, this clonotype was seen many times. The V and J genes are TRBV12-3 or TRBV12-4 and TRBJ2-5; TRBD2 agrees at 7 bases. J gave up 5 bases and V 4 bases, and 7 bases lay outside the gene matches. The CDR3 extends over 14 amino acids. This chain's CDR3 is CASSSWGGAETQYF. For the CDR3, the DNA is TGTGCCAGCAGTTCTTGGGGGGGTGCTGAGACCCAGTACTTC.